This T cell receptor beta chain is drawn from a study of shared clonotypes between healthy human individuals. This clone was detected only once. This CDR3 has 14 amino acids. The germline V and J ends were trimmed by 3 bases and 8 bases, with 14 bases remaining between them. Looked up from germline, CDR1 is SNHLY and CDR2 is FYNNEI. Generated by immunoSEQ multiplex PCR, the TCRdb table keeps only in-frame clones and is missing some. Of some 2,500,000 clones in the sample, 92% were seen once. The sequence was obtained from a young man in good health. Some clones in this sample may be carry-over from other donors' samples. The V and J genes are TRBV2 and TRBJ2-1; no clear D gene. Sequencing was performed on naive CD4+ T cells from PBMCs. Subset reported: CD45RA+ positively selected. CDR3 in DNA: TGTGCCAGCAGTGACCGGGTCGCAACCGATGAGCAGTTCTTC. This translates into CASSDRVATDEQFF.